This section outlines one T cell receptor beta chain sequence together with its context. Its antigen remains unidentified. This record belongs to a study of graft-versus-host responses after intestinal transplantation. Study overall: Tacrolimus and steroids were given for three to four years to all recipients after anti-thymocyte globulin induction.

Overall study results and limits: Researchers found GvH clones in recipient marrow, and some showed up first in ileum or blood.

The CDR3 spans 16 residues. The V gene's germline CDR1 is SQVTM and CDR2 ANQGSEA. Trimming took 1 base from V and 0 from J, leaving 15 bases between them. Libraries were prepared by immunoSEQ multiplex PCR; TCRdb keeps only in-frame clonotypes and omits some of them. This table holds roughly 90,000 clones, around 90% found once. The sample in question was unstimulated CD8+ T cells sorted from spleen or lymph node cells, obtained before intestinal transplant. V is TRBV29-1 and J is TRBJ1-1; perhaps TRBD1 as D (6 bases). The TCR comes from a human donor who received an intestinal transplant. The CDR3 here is CSVEGGRQVMNTEAFF. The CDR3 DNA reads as TGCAGCGTTGAAGGGGGCAGACAGGTGATGAACACTGAAGCTTTCTTT.